The 4 T cell receptor beta chains reported below all come from one sample, sequenced in a study of blood T cells in healthy people across ages. With a J-beta primer mix and a sample-barcoded 5' primer, a second PCR ran about 6 to 11 cycles. TCRdb itself ran the 5' RACE reads through MiXCR, one entry per CDR3 protein. The sample lists 950,000 to 1,200,000 distinct CDR3 sequences; approximately 38% were seen once. The sequencing sample was made of blood. These receptors were taken from a man in his late teens or twenties in good health.

The chain employs TRBV15 and TRBJ1-2; 8 bases match TRBD1. V shed 1 base, J shed 12 bases, and the junction held 7 bases outside the gene matches. CDR1 is LNHNV, CDR2 YYDKDF, per germline (reference sequence). The CDR3 length is 13 residues. CDR3 coding DNA: TGTGCCACCAGCAGAGGACAGGGGTGTAGCCACACCTTC. Translated, it gives CATSRGQGCSHTF.

J is TRBJ2-1 and V is TRBV20-1; D gene unclear. This CDR3 is built from 13 residues. V gave up 7 bases and J gave up 0 bases, with 10 bases separating them. Per germline, CDR1 DFQATT and CDR2 SNEGSKA (reference sequence). This CDR3 reads CSGSRPSYNEQFF. The CDR3 DNA reads TGCAGTGGTTCGAGGCCCTCCTACAATGAGCAGTTCTTC.

This clonotype has just a few counts. The chain links TRBV7-7 to TRBJ2-5; perhaps D is TRBD1 or TRBD2 (5 bases each). The CDR3 runs 15 residues. The germline CDR1 and CDR2 sequences are SSHAT and FNYEAQ (reference sequence). The V end was cut by 1 base, the J end by 0 bases, with 9 bases between. CDR3 loop: CASSLGGSYQETQYF. In DNA form, the CDR3 reads TGTGCCAGCAGCTTAGGGGGGTCGTACCAAGAGACCCAGTACTTC.

The chain is built from TRBV5-1 and TRBJ1-1; the D is unclear. With 1 base removed from V and 0 bases from J, the gap between germline ends came to 13 bases. Germline lookup yields CDR1 SGHRS and CDR2 YFSETQ. This CDR3 is 16 amino acids long. CDR3: CASSLNPGTMNTEAFF. In nucleotides, the CDR3 is TGCGCCAGCAGCTTGAATCCGGGCACCATGAACACTGAAGCTTTCTTT. Complete variable domain (other parts from reference TRBV5-1 and TRBJ1-1): KAGVTQTPRYLIKTRGQQVTLSCSPISGHRSVSWYQQTPGQGLQFLFEYFSETQRNKGNFPGRFSGRQFSNSRSEMNVSTLELGDSALYLCASSLNPGTMNTEAFFGQGTRLTVV.